The clone carrying this TCR beta chain was recorded only once. From the PCR reads, TCRdb re-called clones with MiXCR. The data show about 17,000 clones, around 21% seen once. This sample was taken from a study of metastatic and nonmetastatic thyroid tumors. The CDR3 consists of 14 residues. Germline-derived CDR1 and CDR2 are DFQATT and SNEGSKA (reference sequence). The V and J ends lost 1 base and 1 base respectively, with 7 bases between them. No patient received treatment before thyroid surgery. The chain is built from TRBV20-1 and TRBJ2-2; D perhaps matches TRBD2 (5 bases). The sequence was obtained from a female donor with papillary thyroid cancer or a benign thyroid nodule (not recorded which). Some clones in this sample may be carry-over from other donors' samples. Sequenced: adjacent normal tissue. CDR3 in DNA: TGCAGTGCTAGAGGACTACTGAACACCGGGGAGCTGTTTTTT. This codes for CSARGLLNTGELFF.